These 12 T cell receptor beta chains were sequenced from one sample in a study of cytomegalovirus exposure and HLA in healthy donors. The PCR had 60 Vbeta and 13 Jbeta primers. The method was immunoSEQ multiplex PCR; TCRdb's version includes in-frame clones alone and lacks a portion of them. The sample includes roughly 120,000 clones, around 79% of them seen just once. Sequencing input: PBMCs. These receptors were collected from a woman between 40 and 50 years old in good health and CMV-seropositive.

The genes are TRBV28 and TRBJ2-6, with 8 bases that match TRBD2. The CDR3 contains 15 residues. Germline V lookup: CDR1 MDHEN, CDR2 SYDVKM. The trim removed 7 bases at V and 2 bases at J, leaving 4 bases unmatched. CDR3 amino acids: CASNRGGTGANVLTF. The CDR3 nucleotides are TGTGCCAGCAACCGCGGGGGGACTGGGGCCAACGTCCTGACTTTC. The full variable domain, completed using reference TRBV28 and TRBJ2-6, is DVKVTQSSRYLVKRTGEKVFLECVQDMDHENMFWYRQDPGLGLRLIYFSYDVKMKEKGDIPEGYSVSREKKERFSLILESASTNQTSMYLCASNRGGTGANVLTFGAGSRLTVL.

The sample holds many counts of this clone. The chain employs TRBV5-1 and TRBJ1-4; 9 nucleotides align to TRBD1. CDR3 length: 16 amino acids. Germline V gene lookup returns CDR1 SGHRS and CDR2 YFSETQ. The ends lost 5 bases at V and 7 bases at J; junction bases unmatched: 12. The CDR3 sequence is CASSTGTGTSIEKLFF. In nucleotides, the CDR3 is TGCGCCAGCAGTACCGGGACAGGGACTTCGATTGAAAAACTGTTTTTT. Variable domain in full (rest from reference TRBV5-1 and TRBJ1-4): KAGVTQTPRYLIKTRGQQVTLSCSPISGHRSVSWYQQTPGQGLQFLFEYFSETQRNKGNFPGRFSGRQFSNSRSEMNVSTLELGDSALYLCASSTGTGTSIEKLFFGSGTQLSVL.

The chain joins TRBV7-2 to TRBJ2-7; D is undetermined. The V end lost 5 bases, the J end lost 2 bases, and 16 bases lay between the germline ends. The CDR3 is made up of 15 amino acids. Looked up from germline, CDR1 is SGHTA and CDR2 is FQGNSA. The CDR3 nucleotides are TGTGCCAGCAGCACTGCCCAGTCTGGGCCCTACGAGCAGTACTTC. Its translation: CASSTAQSGPYEQYF.

The CDR3 nucleotides are TGTGCCATCAGTGCAGGAAACGAGCAGTACTTC. Its protein product is CAISAGNEQYF. The V gene is TRBV10-3, the J gene TRBJ2-7; D unclear. Per germline, CDR1 ENHRY and CDR2 SYGVKD. This CDR3 region has 11 residues. The V end lost 4 bases, the J end lost 5 bases, and 6 bases lay between the germline ends.

V is TRBV4-1 and J is TRBJ1-3; D might be TRBD1 (6 bases). V lost 0 bases, J lost 3 bases, and 12 bases lay in between. Germline loops: CDR1 MGHRA, CDR2 YSYEKL. The CDR3 sequence is 16 residues long. The CDR3 sequence is CASSQDEGGLGNTIYF. The CDR3 coding sequence is TGCGCCAGCAGCCAAGATGAGGGGGGGCTTGGAAACACCATATATTTT.

The CDR3 nucleotides read TGTGCCAGCAGCCGCGGGGGACAAGAGACCCAGTACTTC. Its translation is CASSRGGQETQYF. The V gene is TRBV7-3, the J gene TRBJ2-5, with 7 positions matching TRBD2. Germline CDR1 and CDR2: SGHTA and FQGTGA. The CDR3 length is 13 residues. V lost 5 bases and J lost 2; bases outside the gene matches: 2.

V gene TRBV11-2 combines with J gene TRBJ2-3, with a tentative D call TRBD2 (6 bases). V was pared by 1 base and J by 2 bases, with 13 bases between. The CDR3 is 16 amino acids. CDR1 and CDR2 (germline): SGHAT, FQNNGV. CDR3 nucleotide sequence: TGTGCCAGCAGCTTAGTAGGAGGGACTTACACAGATACGCAGTATTTT. Protein product: CASSLVGGTYTDTQYF.

This chain connects TRBV19 to TRBJ2-3, with 8 bases lining up with TRBD1. Germline trimming cut 4 bases from V and 5 bases from J; bases unmatched to any gene: 17. This CDR3 spans 18 amino acids. Germline lookup yields CDR1 LNHDA and CDR2 SQIVND (reference sequence). The CDR3 DNA sequence: TGTGCCAGTAGTACTTCCCATACACGACAGGGGCGAGAAGATACGCAGTATTTT. Translated, it gives CASSTSHTRQGREDTQYF.

The rearrangement joins TRBV5-1 to TRBJ2-3; 13 nucleotides align to TRBD2. The CDR3 runs 15 residues. Germline trimming cut 3 bases from V and 4 bases from J; bases unmatched to any gene: 2. Per the germline V gene, CDR1 is SGHRS and CDR2 is YFSETQ. In nucleotides, the CDR3 is TGCGCCAGCAGCTCCGGGACTAGCGGGGCAGATACGCAGTATTTT. As protein: CASSSGTSGADTQYF.

The V gene is TRBV7-2, the J gene TRBJ2-5; D unresolved. Trimming stripped 0 bases from V and 2 bases from J, with 10 bases between. Per the germline V gene, CDR1 is SGHTA and CDR2 is FQGNSA. There are 15 residues in the CDR3. The CDR3 loop reads CASSLALTVQETQYF. CDR3 sequence (DNA): TGTGCCAGCAGCTTAGCTCTCACAGTACAAGAGACCCAGTACTTC.

As concerns this clone: Within the sample, other DNA sequences also encode this same CDR3. The V and J genes are TRBV18 and TRBJ1-1; D gene unclear. CDR1 and CDR2 (germline): KGHSH, LQKENI. This CDR3 contains 13 residues. The V and J ends lost 6 bases and 1 base respectively, with 9 bases between them. Written as DNA, the CDR3 is TGTGCCAGCTCCCCCCGAGGGAACACTGAAGCTTTCTTT. Its protein product is CASSPRGNTEAFF. Full variable domain (outside the CDR3, taken from reference TRBV18 and TRBJ1-1): NAGVMQNPRHLVRRRGQEARLRCSPMKGHSHVYWYRQLPEEGLKFMVYLQKENIIDESGMPKERFSAEFPKEGPSILRIQQVVRGDSAAYFCASSPRGNTEAFFGQGTRLTVV.

The V gene is TRBV12-5, the J gene TRBJ2-7, with TRBD1 as a possible D gene (6 bases). Germline V gene data show CDR1 as LGHNT and CDR2 as FRNRAP. This CDR3 contains 12 residues. Trimming removed 7 bases from V and 8 bases from J, with 15 bases in between. The CDR3 loop reads CASAPDSLQQYF. CDR3 DNA sequence: TGTGCTAGTGCTCCGGACAGTTTGCAGCAGTACTTC.